The 29 T cell receptor beta chains below were found in one sample sequenced in a study of cytomegalovirus exposure and HLA in healthy donors. The PCR made use of 60 Vbeta and 13 Jbeta primers. Assay used: immunoSEQ multiplex PCR; TCRdb lists only in-frame clones, some missing. The sample shows roughly 120,000 clones, approximately 68% of them seen only once. The source material was PBMCs. These receptors were collected from a man aged 25-40 years in good health and CMV-seropositive.

This chain joins TRBV4-1 and TRBJ1-1, with D perhaps matching TRBD1 (5 bases). The CDR3 is 15 amino acids. Trimming took 1 base from V and 6 from J, leaving 15 bases between them. Germline lookup yields CDR1 MGHRA and CDR2 YSYEKL. The CDR3 DNA reads as TGCGCCAGCAGCCAAGTAATCTTAGGGGAGGCTGAAGCTTTCTTT. This encodes CASSQVILGEAEAFF.

Notes on this clone: Lacking the conserved final phenylalanine or tryptophan, this CDR3 likely reflects a read error. The DNA is omitted, as the CDR3 cannot be located on it reliably, and the CDR3 follows TCRdb's listing. In the same sample, other DNA sequences code for this CDR3. The V and J genes are TRBV11-2 and TRBJ2-7; the D call in the table, TRBD1, was not verified against the DNA. Germline lookup yields CDR1 SGHAT and CDR2 FQNNGV. The CDR3 totals 11 residues, both ends included. CDR3 in amino acids: CASSQDRGPVL.

V usage is TRBV18 and J usage is TRBJ2-5; 10 nucleotides match TRBD1. Germline CDR1 KGHSH, CDR2 LQKENI. The ends lost 1 base at V and 7 bases at J; junction bases unmatched: 3. The CDR3 spans 14 residues. CDR3 nucleotide sequence: TGTGCCAGCTCACCACGGACAGGGGGGAGGACCCAGTACTTC. Translated, it gives CASSPRTGGRTQYF.

This chain connects TRBV19 to TRBJ1-5, with D unclear. The CDR3 length is 12 residues. Trimming stripped 3 bases from V and 2 bases from J, with 2 bases between. Germline V lookup: CDR1 LNHDA, CDR2 SQIVND (reference sequence). This chain's CDR3 is CASSIGNQPQHF. The DNA of the CDR3 is TGTGCCAGTAGTATCGGCAATCAGCCCCAGCATTTT. Combining the CDR3 with reference TRBV19 and TRBJ1-5 gives the whole variable domain DGGITQSPKYLFRKEGQNVTLSCEQNLNHDAMYWYRQDPGQGLRLIYYSQIVNDFQKGDIAEGYSVSREKKESFPLTVTSAQKNPTAFYLCASSIGNQPQHFGDGTRLSIL.

The V call is TRBV19, the J call TRBJ2-1, with TRBD2 matching 11 bases. The CDR3 sequence is 15 residues long. V lost 7 bases and J lost 4; bases outside the gene matches: 6. The germline gives CDR1 LNHDA, CDR2 SQIVND (reference sequence). The CDR3 is CASTDVAGGYNEQFF. In DNA, the CDR3 is TGTGCCAGTACCGACGTAGCGGGAGGGTACAATGAGCAGTTCTTC. Variable domain in full (rest from reference TRBV19 and TRBJ2-1): DGGITQSPKYLFRKEGQNVTLSCEQNLNHDAMYWYRQDPGQGLRLIYYSQIVNDFQKGDIAEGYSVSREKKESFPLTVTSAQKNPTAFYLCASTDVAGGYNEQFFGPGTRLTVL.

CDR3 sequence (DNA): TGTGCCAGCAGCGAGAGGTCCTCGAGGGATGGCTACACCTTC. Translating gives CASSERSSRDGYTF. The V and J genes are TRBV9 and TRBJ1-2; D remains unclear. Trimming removed 3 bases from V and 6 bases from J, with 15 bases in between. Germline V gene data show CDR1 as SGDLS and CDR2 as YYNGEE. This CDR3 is built from 14 residues.

Comments on this clone: At one of its ends the junction is not consistent with the germline gene, which may arise from a read error. The chain employs TRBV7-9 and TRBJ2-7; 9 bases match TRBD2. The CDR3 contains 16 residues. The germline CDR1 and CDR2 sequences are SEHNR and FQNEAQ (reference sequence). The CDR3 is CSSSPSNSGRGYEQYF. The CDR3 DNA is TGTTCCAGCAGCCCGAGCAATAGCGGGAGAGGCTACGAGCAGTACTTC.

The chain uses TRBV9 and TRBJ2-1; a weak D match, TRBD1 (6 bases). Trimming shortened V by 4 bases and J by 3 bases, and 17 bases separated the two germline ends. Germline-derived CDR1 and CDR2 are SGDLS and YYNGEE. This CDR3 is built from 16 residues. The CDR3 region has the DNA TGTGCCAGCAGCCCTCAAAGGACAGCCGACTACAATGAGCAGTTCTTC. This sequence encodes CASSPQRTADYNEQFF.

This sequence joins TRBV18 and TRBJ2-3; 8 bases line up with TRBD1. V lost 3 bases and J lost 0; bases outside the gene matches: 8. The CDR3 contains 17 residues. Germline V gene data show CDR1 as KGHSH and CDR2 as LQKENI. CDR3 residues: CASSPIRTGLSTDTQYF. The CDR3 bases are TGTGCCAGCTCACCGATTAGGACAGGGTTGAGCACAGATACGCAGTATTTT.

The chain recombines TRBV2 with TRBJ1-5, with a tentative D call TRBD1 (5 bases). V dropped 3 bases and J dropped 5 bases, with 14 bases sitting between them. This CDR3 is 15 amino acids long. The germline V gene has CDR1 SNHLY and CDR2 FYNNEI. This CDR3 is CASSELAQGYQPQHF. The CDR3 DNA reads TGTGCCAGCAGTGAGTTGGCCCAGGGATATCAGCCCCAGCATTTT.

The rearrangement joins TRBV11-2 to TRBJ1-2; no clear D gene. Germline assignment: CDR1 SGHAT and CDR2 FQNNGV. CDR3 length equals 15 residues. The ends were cut back, 5 bases at V and 4 bases at J, with 17 bases in the middle. The CDR3 region has the DNA TGTGCCAGCAGCGGATGGGAGGGATTGAGCTATGGCTACACCTTC. Amino acid sequence: CASSGWEGLSYGYTF.

This rearrangement joins TRBV29-1 to TRBJ2-1; TRBD2 agrees at 14 bases. Germline CDR1 and CDR2: SQVTM and ANQGSEA. CDR3 length equals 15 residues. V was clipped by 4 bases and J by 7 bases; unmatched bases: 6. CDR3 sequence (DNA): TGCAGCGTTGGGGGACTAGCGGGAGATGGGAATGAGCAGTTCTTC. It specifies CSVGGLAGDGNEQFF.

This chain links TRBV5-1 with TRBJ1-2, with D possibly being TRBD1 (6 bases). Trimming shortened V by 2 bases and J by 8 bases, and 13 bases separated the two germline ends. CDR1 SGHRS and CDR2 YFSETQ come from the germline V gene. This CDR3 has 13 amino acids. CDR3 amino acids: CASSFSDSGGYTF. CDR3 bases: TGCGCCAGCAGCTTTTCGGACAGTGGCGGCTACACCTTC.

This clone was seen just once. J is TRBJ2-7 and V is TRBV27; 8 bases are a match to TRBD2. CDR1 MNHEY and CDR2 SMNVEV come from the germline V gene (reference sequence). With V trimmed by 5 bases and J by 3 bases, 15 bases remained unmatched. The CDR3 covers 17 residues. The CDR3, as DNA: TGTGCCAGCAGTCTTCACGGGGGGGAGGGCCTAGGCTACGAGCAGTACTTC. Encoded protein: CASSLHGGEGLGYEQYF.

V is TRBV2 and J is TRBJ2-1, with 13 nucleotides matching TRBD2. CDR3 length: 17 residues. Germline trimming cut 6 bases from V and 4 bases from J; bases unmatched to any gene: 9. CDR1 and CDR2 from the germline V gene are SNHLY and FYNNEI. CDR3 nucleotides: TGTGCCAGCAGAGGACTAGCGGGAGTCGGGGGTTACAATGAGCAGTTCTTC. It specifies CASRGLAGVGGYNEQFF.

The chain carries TRBV7-3 and TRBJ2-3, with 9 bases fitting TRBD1. This CDR3 spans 18 amino acids. Germline V CDR1 and CDR2: SGHTA, FQGTGA. The J segment lost 1 base and the V segment lost 0 bases, leaving 8 bases of the junction unmatched. The CDR3 loop is CASSLTSGTGSRTDTQYF. The CDR3 nucleotides are TGTGCCAGCAGCTTAACTTCCGGGACAGGGTCTCGCACAGATACGCAGTATTTT.

V usage is TRBV2 and J usage is TRBJ2-5; D might be TRBD1 (5 bases). The V and J ends lost 7 bases and 3 bases respectively, with 15 bases between them. Germline V gene lookup returns CDR1 SNHLY and CDR2 FYNNEI. This CDR3 has 14 residues. The CDR3 reads CASKWGESKETQYF. The CDR3 coding sequence is TGTGCCAGCAAATGGGGCGAATCGAAAGAGACCCAGTACTTC.

The chain combines TRBV9 with TRBJ2-2; perhaps TRBD2 as D (5 bases). Germline loops: CDR1 SGDLS, CDR2 YYNGEE. This CDR3 is 19 amino acids long. V gave up 0 bases and J gave up 0 bases, with 18 bases separating them. Here the CDR3 DNA reads TGTGCCAGCAGCGTAGGCCCCGGAGGATGGCGATCGAACACCGGGGAGCTGTTTTTT. The encoded protein is CASSVGPGGWRSNTGELFF.

The gene calls are TRBV7-3 and TRBJ1-5; the D gene is possibly TRBD1 (5 bases). Trimming took off 2 bases at V and 1 base at J, with 12 bases between the two ends. Germline CDR1 SGHTA, CDR2 FQGTGA. This CDR3 region has 16 residues. The CDR3 coding sequence is TGTGCCAGCAGCTTAGGAGGGACGGGAAGCAATCAGCCCCAGCATTTT. Translating gives CASSLGGTGSNQPQHF.

The chain recombines TRBV10-3 with TRBJ1-4; TRBD1 is a possible D gene (6 bases). The ends were cut back, 0 bases at V and 6 bases at J, with 11 bases in the middle. The CDR3 length is 15 residues. The germline V gene has CDR1 ENHRY and CDR2 SYGVKD. The CDR3 coding sequence is TGTGCCATCAGTGAGTCGCCAGGGGTTGATGAAAAACTGTTTTTT. Protein: CAISESPGVDEKLFF.

V is TRBV5-1 and J is TRBJ2-7, with D possibly being TRBD2 (6 bases). The CDR3 is made up of 13 amino acids. CDR1 SGHRS and CDR2 YFSETQ come from the germline V gene. The V gene lost 0 bases and the J gene lost 10 bases, with 14 bases spanning the gap. CDR3 in amino acids: CASSLDRERPQYF. The CDR3 DNA is TGCGCCAGCAGCTTGGATCGGGAGCGGCCCCAGTACTTC.

Only a few counts were recorded for this clone. The chain carries TRBV2 and TRBJ2-7; no firm D call. The CDR3 contains 14 residues. Germline V gene lookup returns CDR1 SNHLY and CDR2 FYNNEI. The V and J ends lost 8 bases and 1 base respectively, with 15 bases between them. In nucleotides, the CDR3 is TGTGCCAGCGGTAAAGTCGCGCAATCCTACGAGCAGTACTTC. It translates to CASGKVAQSYEQYF.

V gene TRBV28 combines with J gene TRBJ1-1; D gene uncertain. V lost 6 bases, J lost 4 bases, and 15 bases lay in between. This CDR3 spans 14 amino acids. Germline CDR1 MDHEN, CDR2 SYDVKM. The CDR3 DNA follows: TGTGCCAGCAGGACCCACGGGGAACGCACTGAAGCTTTCTTT. This gives the protein CASRTHGERTEAFF. The full variable domain, in which reference TRBV28 and TRBJ1-1 provide the parts outside the CDR3, is DVKVTQSSRYLVKRTGEKVFLECVQDMDHENMFWYRQDPGLGLRLIYFSYDVKMKEKGDIPEGYSVSREKKERFSLILESASTNQTSMYLCASRTHGERTEAFFGQGTRLTVV.

This sequence joins TRBV2 and TRBJ2-5, with D perhaps TRBD2 (6 bases). Germline V CDR1 and CDR2: SNHLY, FYNNEI. V dropped 2 bases and J dropped 1 base, with 8 bases sitting between them. This CDR3 is built from 14 residues. This CDR3 is CASSERTTQETQYF. The CDR3 coding sequence is TGTGCCAGCAGTGAAAGGACTACCCAAGAGACCCAGTACTTC.

The V gene is TRBV5-8, the J gene TRBJ2-3; TRBD2 might be the D (5 bases). CDR3 length equals 17 residues. The germline V gene has CDR1 SGHTS and CDR2 YDEGEE. The V end lost 0 bases, the J end lost 5 bases, and 19 bases lay between the germline ends. This CDR3 is CASSLARWEYWGDTQYF. As DNA, the CDR3 is TGTGCCAGCAGCTTGGCGAGGTGGGAGTATTGGGGAGATACGCAGTATTTT.

This clone was found once. The chain links TRBV27 to TRBJ2-7, with 8 bases fitting TRBD2. Trimming at V came to 1 base and at J to 2 bases, leaving 13 bases not matched to a gene. CDR3 length equals 18 residues. Germline CDR1 is MNHEY and CDR2 is SMNVEV (reference sequence). This CDR3 is CASSLWPLTGGPPYEQYF. CDR3 coding DNA: TGTGCCAGCAGTTTATGGCCATTAACGGGAGGGCCCCCCTACGAGCAGTACTTC.

The J gene is TRBJ1-5, the V gene TRBV7-2, with a weak D call TRBD1 (6 bases). This CDR3 is 14 amino acids long. With 1 base removed from V and 7 bases from J, the gap between germline ends came to 11 bases. Germline V CDR1 and CDR2: SGHTA, FQGNSA. CDR3 sequence reads: CASSLVTGGQPQHF. As DNA, the CDR3 is TGTGCCAGCAGCTTAGTTACTGGGGGCCAGCCCCAGCATTTT.

CDR3 loop: CASSLGWGAGEQFF. The CDR3 nucleotides are TGCGCCAGCAGCTTGGGGTGGGGCGCAGGTGAGCAGTTCTTC. The V and J genes are TRBV5-1 and TRBJ2-1; tentative D call: TRBD1 (5 bases). Trimming removed 0 bases at V and 9 bases at J, with 13 bases between. The CDR3 contains 14 residues. CDR1 and CDR2 (germline): SGHRS, YFSETQ.

This clone has just a few counts. CDR3 protein: CASSATGFEAFF. Written as DNA, the CDR3 is TGTGCCAGCAGCGCGACAGGGTTTGAAGCTTTCTTT. The genes are TRBV5-4 and TRBJ1-1; 7 bases are a match to TRBD1. CDR3 size: 12 residues. Germline CDR1 and CDR2: SGHNT and YYREEE (reference sequence). The junction had 4 bases not matched to a gene; V was cut back by 4 bases and J by 7 bases.